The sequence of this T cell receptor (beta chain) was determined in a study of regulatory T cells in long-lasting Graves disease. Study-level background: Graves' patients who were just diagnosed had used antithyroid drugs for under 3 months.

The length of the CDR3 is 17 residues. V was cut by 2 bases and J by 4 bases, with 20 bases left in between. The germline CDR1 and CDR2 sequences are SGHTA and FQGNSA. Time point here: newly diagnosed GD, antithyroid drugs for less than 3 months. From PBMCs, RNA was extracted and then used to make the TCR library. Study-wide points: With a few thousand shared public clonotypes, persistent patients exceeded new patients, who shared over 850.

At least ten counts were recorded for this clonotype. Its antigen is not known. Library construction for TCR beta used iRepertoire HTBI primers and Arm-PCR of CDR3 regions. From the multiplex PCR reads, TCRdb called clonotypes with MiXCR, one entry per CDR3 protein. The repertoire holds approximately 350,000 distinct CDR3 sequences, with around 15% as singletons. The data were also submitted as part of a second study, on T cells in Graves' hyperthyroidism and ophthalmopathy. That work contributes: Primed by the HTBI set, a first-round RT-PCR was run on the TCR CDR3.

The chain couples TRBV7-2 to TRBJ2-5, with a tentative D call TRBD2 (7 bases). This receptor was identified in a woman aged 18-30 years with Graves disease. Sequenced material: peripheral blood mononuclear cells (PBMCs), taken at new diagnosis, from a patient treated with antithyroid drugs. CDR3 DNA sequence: TGTGCCAGCAGCTTAATAGGAGGGGGGGGCATTCTAGAGACCCAGTACTTC. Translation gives CASSLIGGGGILETQYF.